This entry concerns a single T cell receptor (beta chain). The antigen remains unidentified. Assay: immunoSEQ multiplex PCR; the TCRdb copy retains only in-frame clones and omits some. The table shows about 100,000 clones, with 80% to 90% occurring only once. J gave up 6 bases and V 0 bases, and 2 bases lay outside the gene matches. The CDR3 sequence is 14 residues long. CDR1 is SGHRS and CDR2 is YFSETQ in the germline V gene. This sample is part of a study of T cell responses to AZD1222 COVID-19 vaccine. Study observations and caveats: Only a handful of AZD1222 recipients, several in all, had baseline seropositivity. The study reported that nearly half of spike-specific TCRs target unmutated variant regions. Sampled repertoires all dated from after the peak T cell response. Donors were largely white British and mainly female; clonal diversity was possibly underestimated.

The source was peripheral blood, collected on day 0 of MenACWY control vaccination. V gene TRBV5-1 combines with J gene TRBJ1-2; TRBD1 aligns across 10 bases. The clonotype originates from an adult in good health. The CDR3 reads CASSLAGTGDGYTF. CDR3 nucleotide sequence: TGCGCCAGCAGCTTGGCCGGGACAGGGGATGGCTACACCTTC. Variable domain in full (rest from reference TRBV5-1 and TRBJ1-2): KAGVTQTPRYLIKTRGQQVTLSCSPISGHRSVSWYQQTPGQGLQFLFEYFSETQRNKGNFPGRFSGRQFSNSRSEMNVSTLELGDSALYLCASSLAGTGDGYTFGSGTRLTVV.